This T cell receptor beta chain was sequenced in a study of graft-versus-host responses after intestinal transplantation. Study-wide context: All recipients were given anti-thymocyte globulin induction, and tacrolimus and steroids were then administered for 2 to 3 years. General observations from the study: After transplant, early declines in HvG clones were associated with peak levels of circulating GvH clones.

Concerning this clone: Its antigen remains unknown.

In germline, CDR1 is SGDLS, CDR2 YYNGEE. V dropped 0 bases and J dropped 0 bases, with 12 bases sitting between them. CDR3 length: 16 residues. Generated by immunoSEQ multiplex PCR, the TCRdb table keeps only in-frame clones and is missing some. Of about 70,000 clones listed, around 90% are singletons. This chain connects TRBV9 to TRBJ1-2; TRBD1 is a possible D gene (5 bases). Sequences were derived from unstimulated CD8+ T cells sorted from spleen or lymph node cells, sampled before intestinal transplant. This receptor was obtained from a human donor who received an intestinal transplant. CDR3 loop: CASSVAQGAANYGYTF. DNA for the CDR3: TGTGCCAGCAGCGTAGCCCAGGGTGCAGCTAACTATGGCTACACCTTC.